The T cell receptor (beta chain) under discussion was sequenced for a study of blood T cell repertoires in COVID-19. Whole-study context: The study drew acute and convalescent COVID-19 samples from the United States, Italy and Spain.

Per the original methods: The assay estimated nucleated cells by amplifying reference gene primers. The table came from immunoSEQ multiplex PCR; TCRdb's copy has only in-frame clones and leaves some out. V and J calls and clone size follow that table, whereas D and trimming were derived from the DNA. The top ten hold about 2% of the sample, which has some 150,000 clones, roughly 86% seen once. The germline V gene has CDR1 SNHLY and CDR2 FYNNEI. CDR3 length: 13 amino acids. J was trimmed by 13 bases and V by 8 bases; bases with no gene match: 9. The sequence was collected from a human donor in a cohort sampled during active COVID-19. The specimen was peripheral blood. This chain links TRBV2 with TRBJ1-4; 11 positions agree with TRBD1. CDR3 region: CASGDRGSVGLFF. The CDR3 bases are TGTGCCAGCGGGGACAGGGGGTCTGTCGGACTGTTTTTT.